The rows below give T cell receptor beta chains drawn from one sample of a study of T cell repertoires in cytomegalovirus infection. These receptors' antigens are unknown. TCRdb passed the reads through MiXCR, listing each CDR3 protein once. The repertoire holds roughly 110,000 distinct CDR3 sequences, with 30% as singletons. This material consisted of CD8+ T cells from cultured PBMCs, taken from culture after CMV antigen stimulation. The receptors here all came from a human donor in good health (CMV status not recorded). Some clones in this sample may be carry-over from other donors' samples. Both conserved end residues are part of each CDR3. Fields, in order: J gene, D gene, V gene, CDR3 length, clone size, CDR3 DNA, CDR3 protein. The D gene is left open where the match is weak. A row's size may be missing; if present it is once, few, many or a size class.

TRBJ2-5,-,TRBV7-9,12,-,TGTGCCAGCAGCGACGGGGCCGAGACCCAGTACTTC,CASSDGAETQYF
TRBJ2-3,-,TRBV20-1,15,few,TGCAGTGCTAGAGTGGTGCTTCGGGGGAGAGATACGCAGTATTTT,CSARVVLRGRDTQYF
TRBJ1-2,TRBD1,TRBV29-1,13,few,TGCAGCGGAACCCAGGGGGAGAGCTATGGCTACACCTTC,CSGTQGESYGYTF
TRBJ1-5,-,TRBV27,14,few,TGTGCCAGCAGTTTACGGGGGGCGAAGCAGCCCCAGCATTTT,CASSLRGAKQPQHF
TRBJ2-3,TRBD2,TRBV5-4,14,once,TGTGCCAGCAGCCCTGGGACTAGCGCCGATACGCAGTATTTT,CASSPGTSADTQYF
TRBJ1-5,TRBD1,TRBV28,16,-,TGTGCCAGCAGTTTCACAGGGGATTATAGCAATCAGCCCCAGCATTTT,CASSFTGDYSNQPQHF
TRBJ2-7,-,TRBV20-1,14,-,TGCAGTGCTAGAGGAAGCAGGGGAGTCGACGAGCAGTACTTC,CSARGSRGVDEQYF
TRBJ2-1,TRBD2,TRBV19,14,few,TGTGCCAGTAGTCGGGGGGGCTTGAACAATGAGCAGTTCTTC,CASSRGGLNNEQFF
TRBJ1-5,-,TRBV2,14,-,TGTGCCAGCTTGCGGGACATTAGCAATCAGCCCCAGCATTTT,CASLRDISNQPQHF
TRBJ2-7,-,TRBV7-9,13,-,TGTGCCAGCAGCTTCAACCTCCCCCCCGAGCAGTACTTC,CASSFNLPPEQYF
TRBJ1-2,TRBD1,TRBV2,14,-,TGTGCCAGCAGTCTGGACAGGCGGGACTATGGCTACACCTTC,CASSLDRRDYGYTF
TRBJ2-7,-,TRBV7-2,13,few,TGTGCCAGCAGCCCTGATGGGGGGTACGAGCAGTACTTC,CASSPDGGYEQYF
TRBJ1-4,-,TRBV27,15,few,TGTGCCAGCACCCCCCGGGGGGGGTCTAATGAAAAACTGTTTTTT,CASTPRGGSNEKLFF
TRBJ2-1,TRBD1,TRBV7-9,15,few,TGTGCCAGCAGCCCGTGGACAGGAGGAGGCAATGAGCAGTTCTTC,CASSPWTGGGNEQFF
TRBJ1-5,-,TRBV5-4,15,few,TGTGCCAGCAGCTTGTGGGGGAATGACAATCAGCCCCAGCATTTT,CASSLWGNDNQPQHF
TRBJ2-7,TRBD1,TRBV28,14,many,TGTGCCAGCAGCGTAACAGGGGCCGGCTACGAGCAGTACTTC,CASSVTGAGYEQYF
TRBJ1-1,-,TRBV6-5,14,-,TGTGCCAGCAGTTTAAATGAGGGGAACACTGAAGCTTTCTTT,CASSLNEGNTEAFF
TRBJ1-4,-,TRBV5-1,15,-,TGCGCCAGCGGCGACGGGGGGATGGCTAATGAAAAACTGTTTTTT,CASGDGGMANEKLFF
TRBJ2-7,TRBD1,TRBV4-1,15,few,TGCGCCAGCAGCCAAGATCCGGGACAGGCTTACGAGCAGTACTTC,CASSQDPGQAYEQYF
TRBJ1-2,TRBD1,TRBV7-6,19,few,TGTGCCAGCAGCTTAGTCGATTACCGGGACAGGGGGGCCCTCTATGGCTACACCTTC,CASSLVDYRDRGALYGYTF